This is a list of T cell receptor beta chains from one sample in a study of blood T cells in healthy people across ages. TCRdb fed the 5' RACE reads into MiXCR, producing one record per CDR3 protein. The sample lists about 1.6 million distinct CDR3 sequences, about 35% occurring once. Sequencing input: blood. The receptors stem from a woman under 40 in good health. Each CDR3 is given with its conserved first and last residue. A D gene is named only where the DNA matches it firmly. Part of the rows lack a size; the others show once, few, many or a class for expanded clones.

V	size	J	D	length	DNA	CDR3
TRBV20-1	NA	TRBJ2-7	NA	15	TGCAGTGCCCGGGACGGGGCGGACCGCCTTTACGAGCAGTACTTC	CSARDGADRLYEQYF
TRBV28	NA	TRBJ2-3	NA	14	TGTGCCAGCAGTTTAATCGGGGACACAGATACGCAGTATTTT	CASSLIGDTDTQYF
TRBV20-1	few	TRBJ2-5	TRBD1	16	TGCAGTGCTAGAGATCTCTACGGGACAGGGCTGGAGACCCAGTACTTC	CSARDLYGTGLETQYF
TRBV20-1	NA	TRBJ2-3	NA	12	TGCGGTGCAGAAAGGGTAGGAGATACGCAGTATTTT	CGAERVGDTQYF
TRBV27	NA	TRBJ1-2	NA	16	TGTGTCAGCAGCCAAGAGGGACAAGGTGGCAGCTATGGCTACACCTTC	CVSSQEGQGGSYGYTF
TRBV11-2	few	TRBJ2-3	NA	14	TGTGCCAGCAGCCAAACGGGAGATCTGGATACGCAGTATTTT	CASSQTGDLDTQYF
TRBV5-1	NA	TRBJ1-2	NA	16	TGCGCCAACAGCTTTCCGGGGACGGAACTCATCTATGGCTACACCTTC	CANSFPGTELIYGYTF
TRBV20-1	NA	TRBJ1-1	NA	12	TGCAGTGCTATTTTCCAGAACACTGAAGCTTTCTTT	CSAIFQNTEAFF
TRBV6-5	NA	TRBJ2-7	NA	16	TGTGCCAGCAGACAGGCGGGGTCCTTTGGCTCCTACGAGCAGTACTTC	CASRQAGSFGSYEQYF
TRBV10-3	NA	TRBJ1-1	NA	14	TGTGCCAGCCTAAAGAACTGGGAAGAGAGTGGAGCTTTCTTT	CASLKNWEESGAFF
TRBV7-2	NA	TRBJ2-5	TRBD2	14	TGTGCCAGCAGCTTAGGGGGACTAGGGGAGGCCCAGTACTTC	CASSLGGLGEAQYF
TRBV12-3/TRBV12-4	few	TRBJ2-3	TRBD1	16	TGTGCCAGCAGTTGGGACAGACTGGACCGCACAGATACGCAGTATTTT	CASSWDRLDRTDTQYF
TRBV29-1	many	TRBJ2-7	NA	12	TGCAGCGTTGAGGCGGGGTACTACGAGCAGTACTTC	CSVEAGYYEQYF
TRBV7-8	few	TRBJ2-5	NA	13	TGTGCCAGCAGCCCCAGCAATCGGGAGACCCAGTACTTC	CASSPSNRETQYF
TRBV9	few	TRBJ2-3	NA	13	TGTGCCAGCAGCCCTAGTAGCCCAGATACGCAGTATTTT	CASSPSSPDTQYF
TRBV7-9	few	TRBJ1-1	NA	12	TGTGCCAGCAGCTTGGCAGCCACTGAAGCTTTCTTT	CASSLAATEAFF
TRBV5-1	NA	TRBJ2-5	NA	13	TGCGCCAGCAGCTTGGTGGTGAAAGAGACCCAGTACTTC	CASSLVVKETQYF
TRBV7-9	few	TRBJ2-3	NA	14	TGTGCCAGCAGCGCAACTAAAGGCACAGATACGCAGTATTTT	CASSATKGTDTQYF
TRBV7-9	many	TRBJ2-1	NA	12	TGTGCCAGCAGCTTAAATTTATATGAGCAGTTCTTC	CASSLNLYEQFF
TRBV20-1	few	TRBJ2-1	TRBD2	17	TGCAGTGCTAGAGTCTGGACTAGCGGGAGCTCCTACAATGAGCAGTTCTTC	CSARVWTSGSSYNEQFF
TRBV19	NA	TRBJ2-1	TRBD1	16	TGTGCCAGTAGTCCTCGAGGGACAGGGGGCTTCGAAGAGCAGTTCTTC	CASSPRGTGGFEEQFF
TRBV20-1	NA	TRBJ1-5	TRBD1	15	TGCAGTGCCCGTATCGACAGGGTATCCAATCAGCCCCAGCATTTT	CSARIDRVSNQPQHF
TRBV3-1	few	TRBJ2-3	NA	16	TGTGCCAGCAGCCAAGGCGCCAGGCGGAGCACAGATACGCAGTATTTT	CASSQGARRSTDTQYF
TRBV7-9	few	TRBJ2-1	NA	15	TGTGCCAGCAGCTTGTCGTATACTAGGGGCAATGAGCAGTTCTTC	CASSLSYTRGNEQFF
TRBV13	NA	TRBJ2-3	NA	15	TGTGTCAGCAGCTTCCGGACCAGGGCGGTGAATACGCAGTATTTT	CVSSFRTRAVNTQYF
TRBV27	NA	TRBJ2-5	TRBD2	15	TGTGCCAGCAGCCCAATACTAGCGGGAGGTGGAGAGCAGTACTTC	CASSPILAGGGEQYF
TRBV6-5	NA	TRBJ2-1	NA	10	TGTGCCACCGCCATTAATGAGCAGTGCTTC	CATAINEQCF
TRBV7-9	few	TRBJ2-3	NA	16	TGTGCCAGCAGCCCATCCCGGACATTTTTCACAGATACGCAGTATTTT	CASSPSRTFFTDTQYF
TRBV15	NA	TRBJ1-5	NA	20	TGTGCCACCTCCTCTCCTTTACCCGGAACAGAAGGATATAGCAATCAGCCCCAGCATTTT	CATSSPLPGTEGYSNQPQHF
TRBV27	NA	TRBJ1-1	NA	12	TGTGCCAGCAGGGGGTCGTCCACTGAAGCTTTCTTT	CASRGSSTEAFF
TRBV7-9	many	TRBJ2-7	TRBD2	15	TGTGCCAGCAGCTTGGGTACTAGCGGGAGCGGCGAGCAGTACTTC	CASSLGTSGSGEQYF
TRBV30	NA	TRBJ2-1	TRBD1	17	TGTGCCTGGACCCGGGACAGGGGCCCTAGCTCCTACAATGAGCAGTTCTTC	CAWTRDRGPSSYNEQFF
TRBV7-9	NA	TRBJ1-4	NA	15	TGTGCCAGCAGCCGGAGCGGGACGGGATCTGAAAAACTGTTTTTT	CASSRSGTGSEKLFF
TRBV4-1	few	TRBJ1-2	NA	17	TGCGCCAGCAGCCCATCACCGAGGGCAGATTCTAACTATGGCTACACCTTC	CASSPSPRADSNYGYTF
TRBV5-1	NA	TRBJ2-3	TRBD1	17	TGCGCCAGCAGCTCAACCCCGACAGGGTACGGCACAGATACGCAGTATTTT	CASSSTPTGYGTDTQYF
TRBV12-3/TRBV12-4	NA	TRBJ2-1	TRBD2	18	TGTGCCAGCAGATCCGGGACATGGGTACTAGCGGGATATGATGAGCAGTTCTTC	CASRSGTWVLAGYDEQFF
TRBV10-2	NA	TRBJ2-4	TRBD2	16	TGCGCCAGCAACCTTTTTAGCGGGCAGCCCAAAAACATTCAGTACTTC	CASNLFSGQPKNIQYF
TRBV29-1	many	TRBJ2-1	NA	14	TGCAGCGTAAAGACAGGCCGCATCTACAATGAGCAGTTCTTC	CSVKTGRIYNEQFF
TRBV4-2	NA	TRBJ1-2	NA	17	TGTGCCAGCAGCCAAGATAAGAGCTTATTAGTTAACTATGGCTACACCTTC	CASSQDKSLLVNYGYTF
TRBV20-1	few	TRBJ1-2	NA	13	TGCAGTGCTTCTTTGGATAGGAACTATGGCTACACCTTC	CSASLDRNYGYTF
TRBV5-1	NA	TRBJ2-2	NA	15	TGCGCCAGCAGCCCGGACAGACCGGACACCGGGGAGCTGTTTTTT	CASSPDRPDTGELFF
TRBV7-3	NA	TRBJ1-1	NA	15	TGTGCCAGCAGCAGAGGTGGGGCGGGGGACACTGAAGCTTTCTTT	CASSRGGAGDTEAFF
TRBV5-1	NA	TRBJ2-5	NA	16	TGCGCCAGCAGCCCAACGGGTTCAGCGAACCAAGAGACCCAGTACTTC	CASSPTGSANQETQYF
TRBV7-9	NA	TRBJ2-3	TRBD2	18	TGTGCCAGCAGCTTTGGGGCGAAATTGGCGGGGGTCACAGATACGCAGTATTTT	CASSFGAKLAGVTDTQYF
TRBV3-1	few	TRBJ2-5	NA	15	TGTGCCAGCAGCCAAGATCAGGGGACTCAAGAGACCCGGTACTTC	CASSQDQGTQETRYF
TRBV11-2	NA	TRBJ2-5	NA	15	TGTGCCAGCAGCTTAGGAGTTGGTAACAAAGAGACCCAGTACTTC	CASSLGVGNKETQYF
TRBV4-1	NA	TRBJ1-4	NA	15	TGCGCCAGCAGCCAAGATCGGGGACTTAATGAAAAACTGTTTTTT	CASSQDRGLNEKLFF
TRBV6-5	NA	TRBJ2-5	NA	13	TGTGCCGCCTCACAATCCTCGGGAGAGACCCAGTACTTC	CAASQSSGETQYF
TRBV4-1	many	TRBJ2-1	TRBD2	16	TGCGCCAGCAGCCGTCTAGCGGGAGTGGCTAGGAATGAGCAGTTCTTC	CASSRLAGVARNEQFF
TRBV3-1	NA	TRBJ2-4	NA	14	TGTGCCAGCAGCCCCCGCTCTAACCCCTACGAACAGTACTTC	CASSPRSNPYEQYF
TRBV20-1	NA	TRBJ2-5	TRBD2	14	TGCAGTGTATTCATCCTAGCGGGGACAGAGACCCAGTACTTC	CSVFILAGTETQYF
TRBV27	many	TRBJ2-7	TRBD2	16	TGTGCCAGCAGGGGGGAAGGGCTAGCGGGACACTACGAGCAGTACTTC	CASRGEGLAGHYEQYF
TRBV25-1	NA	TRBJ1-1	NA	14	TGTGCCAGTACAGGGTCGGCAATGAACACTGAAGCTTTCTTT	CASTGSAMNTEAFF
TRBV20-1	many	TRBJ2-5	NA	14	TGCAGTGCAAAAGACAGGTTGTACCAAGAGACCCAGTACTTC	CSAKDRLYQETQYF